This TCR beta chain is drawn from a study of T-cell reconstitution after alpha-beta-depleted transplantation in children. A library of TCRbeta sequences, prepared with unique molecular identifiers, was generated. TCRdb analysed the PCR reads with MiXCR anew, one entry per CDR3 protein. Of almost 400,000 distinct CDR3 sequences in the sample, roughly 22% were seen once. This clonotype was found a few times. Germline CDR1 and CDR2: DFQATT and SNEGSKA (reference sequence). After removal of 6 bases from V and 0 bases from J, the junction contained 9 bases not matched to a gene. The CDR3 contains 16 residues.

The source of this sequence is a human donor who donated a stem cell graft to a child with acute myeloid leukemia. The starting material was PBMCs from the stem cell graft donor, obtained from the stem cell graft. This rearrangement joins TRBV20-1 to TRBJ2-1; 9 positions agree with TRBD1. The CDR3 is CSADRGRGRSYNEQFF. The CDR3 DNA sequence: TGCAGTGCCGACAGGGGGAGAGGCCGCTCCTACAATGAGCAGTTCTTC.